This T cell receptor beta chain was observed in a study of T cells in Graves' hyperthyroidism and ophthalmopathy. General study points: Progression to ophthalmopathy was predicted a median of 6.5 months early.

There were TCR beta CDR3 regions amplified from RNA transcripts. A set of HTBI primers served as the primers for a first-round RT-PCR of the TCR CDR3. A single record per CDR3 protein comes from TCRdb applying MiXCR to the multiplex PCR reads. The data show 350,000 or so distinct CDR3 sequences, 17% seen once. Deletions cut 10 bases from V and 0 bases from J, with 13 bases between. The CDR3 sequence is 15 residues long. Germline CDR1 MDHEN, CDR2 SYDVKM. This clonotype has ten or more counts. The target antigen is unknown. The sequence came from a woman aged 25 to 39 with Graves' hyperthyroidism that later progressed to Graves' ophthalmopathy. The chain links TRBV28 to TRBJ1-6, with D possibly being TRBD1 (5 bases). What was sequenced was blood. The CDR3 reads CATQDTSSYNSPLHF. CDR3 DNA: TGTGCCACCCAGGACACCTCCTCCTATAATTCACCCCTCCACTTT.